This T cell receptor beta chain was sequenced in a study of shared clonotypes between healthy human individuals. This clone turned up a few times. Some clones are missing from TCRdb's copy, which holds only in-frame ones; the method was immunoSEQ multiplex PCR. The sample carries 730,000 or so clones, about two thirds recorded once. The germline CDR1 and CDR2 sequences are SGHNT and YYREEE (reference sequence). The J segment lost 4 bases and the V segment lost 1 base, leaving 12 bases of the junction unmatched. CDR3 size: 17 residues. Sample: memory CD4+ T cells sorted from blood. Subset here: CD45RA-negative fraction. The receptor comes from a young woman in good health. V and J are TRBV5-4 and TRBJ2-3, with 7 bases that match TRBD2. The CDR3 nucleotides are TGTGCCAGCAGCTTGTTAGGCGGGAGCGGTCATGCAGATACGCAGTATTTT. The encoded protein is CASSLLGGSGHADTQYF. The full variable domain, in which reference TRBV5-4 and TRBJ2-3 provide the parts outside the CDR3, is ETGVTQSPTHLIKTRGQQVTLRCSSQSGHNTVSWYQQALGQGPQFIFQYYREEENGRGNFPPRFSGLQFPNYSSELNVNALELDDSALYLCASSLLGGSGHADTQYFGPGTRLTVL.